The source of this T cell receptor beta chain is a study of metastatic and nonmetastatic thyroid tumors. From germline, CDR1 is LGHNT and CDR2 FRNRAP. This CDR3 comprises 17 residues. The trim removed 3 bases at V and 4 bases at J, leaving 8 bases unmatched. TCRdb re-called clones from the PCR reads using MiXCR. Here the sample spans under 35,000 clones, 25% being singletons. No patient received treatment before thyroid surgery. There are many counts of this clone. The antigen is unknown. Findings and limits, study-wide: It was reportedly found that TCR beta diversity was significantly higher in malignant thyroid tumors than in benign nodules, a difference seen in both blood and tumor samples.

The origin of this receptor is a female donor with papillary thyroid cancer or a benign thyroid nodule (not recorded which). Some clones in this sample may be carry-over from other donors' samples. This chain connects TRBV12-5 to TRBJ2-3; 12 nucleotides agree with TRBD2. The sample was blood. The CDR3 loop reads CASGFTSSGRVADTQYF. CDR3 nucleotide sequence: TGTGCTAGTGGTTTTACCTCTAGCGGGAGGGTCGCAGATACGCAGTATTTT. Full variable domain (outside the CDR3, taken from reference TRBV12-5 and TRBJ2-3): DARVTQTPRHKVTEMGQEVTMRCQPILGHNTVFWYRQTMMQGLELLAYFRNRAPLDDSGMPKDRFSAEMPDATLATLKIQPSEPRDSAVYFCASGFTSSGRVADTQYFGPGTRLTVL.